This T cell receptor beta chain was documented in a study of follicular helper T cells after annual influenza vaccination. Assay used: immunoSEQ multiplex PCR; TCRdb lists only in-frame clones, some missing. The sample holds roughly 9,300 clones, about 82% seen once. The study, taken as a whole, reports: Day 7 ICOS+CD38+ clones later appeared mostly in ICOS-CD38- cTfh.

Germline loops: CDR1 MNHNS, CDR2 SASEGT. After removal of 3 bases from V and 0 bases from J, the junction contained 6 bases not matched to a gene. The CDR3 runs 16 residues. The time point is: 2015-2016 season, 7 days after influenza vaccination. A remark on this clone: The antigen is unknown.

V is TRBV6-1 and J is TRBJ1-1; 8 nucleotides agree with TRBD1. The starting material was CXCR5+ CD38- circulating T follicular helper cells from blood, obtained 7 days after influenza vaccination. This sample's subset: circulating Tfh, non-naive CD4+CXCR5+PD-1+ (ICOS+CD38+ or ICOS-CD38-). The clonotype originates from an adult who received the influenza vaccine. The CDR3 protein is CASSDRGRTMNTEAFF. The CDR3 DNA sequence: TGTGCCAGCAGTGACAGGGGGCGGACGATGAACACTGAAGCTTTCTTT.